These 25 T cell receptor beta chains came from one sample sequenced in a study of blood T cell repertoires in COVID-19. TCRdb's table, derived via immunoSEQ multiplex PCR, lists solely in-frame clones and lacks some. This sample has about 240,000 clones; about four fifths occur once, and the top ten carry approximately 9.4%. Input material: peripheral blood. Source of these receptors: an elderly woman with acute or convalescent COVID-19.

The chain joins TRBV7-2 to TRBJ2-3; TRBD1 matches 9 bases. Losses at the gene ends were 2 bases for V and 3 bases for J; bases not matched to a gene: 3. The V gene's germline CDR1 is SGHTA and CDR2 FQGNSA. The CDR3 runs 15 residues. Here the CDR3 reads CASSLLDRGTDTQYF. For the CDR3, the DNA is TGTGCCAGCAGCTTATTAGACAGGGGGACAGATACGCAGTATTTT.

The rearrangement uses TRBV15 and TRBJ2-1; 7 bases line up with TRBD1. Germline V CDR1 and CDR2: LNHNV, YYDKDF (reference sequence). The CDR3 consists of 14 residues. Trimming cost V 1 base and J 11 bases; bases outside gene matches: 8. The CDR3 spells CATSRAGPGQKQFF. The DNA of the CDR3 is TGTGCCACCAGCAGAGCGGGGCCGGGACAGAAGCAGTTCTTC.

The V call is TRBV29-1, the J call TRBJ2-3; the D gene is possibly TRBD2 (6 bases). Germline-derived CDR1 and CDR2 are SQVTM and ANQGSEA. There are 14 residues in the CDR3. V dropped 7 bases and J dropped 5 bases, with 19 bases sitting between them. The CDR3 is CSAGGVPNEDTQYF. The CDR3 region has the DNA TGCAGCGCCGGAGGGGTCCCTAATGAAGATACGCAGTATTTT.

The genes are TRBV18 and TRBJ2-7; D gene unclear. Looked up from germline, CDR1 is KGHSH and CDR2 is LQKENI. This CDR3 region has 12 residues. V lost 6 bases and J 5 bases, leaving 11 bases between the germline ends. Here the CDR3 reads CASSPQSDEQYF. As DNA, the CDR3 is TGTGCCAGCTCCCCCCAAAGCGACGAGCAGTACTTC.

The rearrangement links TRBV19 to TRBJ2-3; 10 bases are a match to TRBD2. The CDR3 totals 16 residues. CDR1 and CDR2 from the germline V gene are LNHDA and SQIVND (reference sequence). J lost 4 bases, V lost 0 bases, and 4 bases had no gene match. In DNA form, the CDR3 reads TGTGCCAGTAGTATAGATGGTAGCGGGGGGTCAGATACGCAGTATTTT. Translating gives CASSIDGSGGSDTQYF.

The chain links TRBV6-2 or TRBV6-3 to TRBJ2-5, with 12 bases fitting TRBD2. CDR1 and CDR2 from the germline V gene are MNHEY and SVGEGT. The trim removed 5 bases at V and 1 base at J, leaving 8 bases unmatched. CDR3 length: 17 residues. CDR3 residues: CASSQSRLAGAQETQYF. CDR3 coding DNA: TGTGCCAGCAGTCAATCCCGACTAGCGGGGGCCCAAGAGACCCAGTACTTC.

CDR3 DNA: TGTGCCAGCAGCTTAGAGGTCAGGGGGCCCGTGTATACGGGCTACACCTTC. This translates into CASSLEVRGPVYTGYTF. The chain couples TRBV11-2 to TRBJ1-2; 8 bases align to TRBD1. The CDR3 runs 17 residues. V lost 0 bases to trimming and J lost 8 bases; unmatched junction nucleotides: 14. Germline V CDR1 and CDR2: SGHAT, FQNNGV.

The gene calls are TRBV6-5 and TRBJ1-6; tentatively, D is TRBD1 (6 bases). The CDR3 covers 15 residues. CDR1 is MNHEY and CDR2 is SVGAGI in the germline V gene. The V gene lost 6 bases and the J gene lost 7 bases, with 16 bases spanning the gap. The CDR3 is CASSAGRGFNSPLHF. CDR3 nucleotide sequence: TGTGCCAGCAGCGCCGGGAGGGGGTTCAATTCACCCCTCCACTTT.

The genes are TRBV5-1 and TRBJ1-2, with a tentative D call TRBD1 (5 bases). The V end lost 1 base, the J end lost 9 bases, and 25 bases lay between the germline ends. This CDR3 has 17 amino acids. The V gene's germline CDR1 is SGHRS and CDR2 YFSETQ. CDR3 loop: CASSLSWWRQSNWSYTF. The CDR3 DNA reads TGCGCCAGCAGCTTGAGCTGGTGGCGACAGTCGAATTGGAGCTACACCTTC.

This clone was observed a handful of times. The rearrangement uses TRBV27 and TRBJ1-3; D is perhaps TRBD1 (5 bases). Germline V CDR1 and CDR2: MNHEY, SMNVEV (reference sequence). The CDR3 is 14 amino acids. V lost 3 bases, J lost 1 base, and 7 bases lay in between. In nucleotides, the CDR3 is TGTGCCAGCAGTTTGTCAGGGTCTGGAAACACCATATATTTT. Protein product: CASSLSGSGNTIYF.

The sample holds one count of this clone. The chain recombines TRBV18 with TRBJ2-3; 13 nucleotides agree with TRBD2. The germline gives CDR1 KGHSH, CDR2 LQKENI. With 3 bases clipped from V and 8 bases from J, the junction kept 5 bases outside the gene matches. The CDR3 loop spans 15 amino acids. CDR3 amino acids: CASSPGLAGAGTQYF. CDR3 coding DNA: TGTGCCAGCTCACCCGGACTAGCGGGGGCGGGTACGCAGTATTTT.

The rearrangement joins TRBV10-3 to TRBJ2-2, with TRBD2 matching 7 bases. This CDR3 region has 16 residues. J gave up 0 bases and V 4 bases, and 5 bases lay outside the gene matches. Germline V gene data show CDR1 as ENHRY and CDR2 as SYGVKD. The CDR3 spells CAISAQRGANTGELFF. The CDR3 coding sequence is TGTGCCATCAGTGCCCAGCGGGGCGCGAACACCGGGGAGCTGTTTTTT.

The chain joins TRBV5-5 to TRBJ1-6; D not certain. CDR3 length: 13 amino acids. With 5 bases removed from V and 8 bases from J, the gap between germline ends came to 11 bases. Germline-derived CDR1 and CDR2 are SGHKS and YYEKEE (reference sequence). CDR3 residues: CASSSWTDSPLHF. CDR3 bases: TGTGCCAGCAGTTCGTGGACTGATTCACCCCTCCACTTT. Full variable domain (missing parts from reference TRBV5-5 and TRBJ1-6): DAGVTQSPTHLIKTRGQQVTLRCSPISGHKSVSWYQQVLGQGPQFIFQYYEKEERGRGNFPDRFSARQFPNYSSELNVNALLLGDSALYLCASSSWTDSPLHFGNGTRLTVT.

Details on this clone: Other DNA variants within this sample encode the same CDR3. This chain connects TRBV5-4 to TRBJ1-2; 7 bases fit TRBD1. The ends lost 4 bases at V and 3 bases at J; junction bases unmatched: 3. Germline CDR1 and CDR2: SGHNT and YYREEE (reference sequence). The CDR3 length is 13 residues. CDR3 sequence reads: CASSPDRDYGYTF. Written as DNA, the CDR3 is TGTGCCAGCAGCCCAGACAGGGACTATGGCTACACCTTC.

The chain carries TRBV29-1 and TRBJ2-7, with TRBD1 matching over 10 bases. Germline CDR1 SQVTM, CDR2 ANQGSEA. The CDR3 has 14 amino acids. V trimming: 7 bases; J trimming: 4 bases; junction bases outside the gene matches: 10. For the CDR3, the DNA is TGCAGCGCACAGGGGGGGACAGGGGATTACGAGCAGTACTTC. This sequence encodes CSAQGGTGDYEQYF.

The J gene is TRBJ2-3, the V gene TRBV6-4, with TRBD2 matching 11 bases. Looked up from germline, CDR1 is MRHNA and CDR2 is SNTAGT. This CDR3 spans 15 amino acids. The ends lost 5 bases at V and 2 bases at J; junction bases unmatched: 3. The CDR3 loop is CASSSSGGSTDTQYF. The CDR3 bases are TGTGCCAGCAGTTCTAGCGGGGGGTCCACAGATACGCAGTATTTT.

V usage is TRBV7-9 and J usage is TRBJ2-2; D remains ambiguous. The V gene's germline CDR1 is SEHNR and CDR2 FQNEAQ (reference sequence). V lost 5 bases to trimming and J lost 3 bases, with 10 bases between them. The CDR3 is 14 amino acids. The CDR3 loop reads CASSPNRDTGELFF. DNA for the CDR3: TGTGCCAGCAGCCCGAATCGGGACACCGGGGAGCTGTTTTTT.

The chain couples TRBV12-5 to TRBJ1-3; tentatively, D is TRBD1 (5 bases). In germline, CDR1 is LGHNT, CDR2 FRNRAP. Between the trimmed V and J ends, which lost 5 bases and 1 base, there was a span of 18 bases. The CDR3 contains 17 residues. The CDR3: CASGPQGRVLSGNTIYF. CDR3 DNA: TGTGCTAGTGGTCCCCAGGGTCGGGTGTTGTCTGGAAACACCATATATTTT.

The chain links TRBV7-9 to TRBJ1-1; TRBD1 agrees at 9 bases. The germline gives CDR1 SEHNR, CDR2 FQNEAQ (reference sequence). CDR3 length equals 15 residues. Trimming at V came to 5 bases and at J to 1 base, leaving 5 bases not matched to a gene. The CDR3 here is CASSPPGQGNTEAFF. DNA for the CDR3: TGTGCCAGCAGCCCTCCGGGACAGGGGAACACTGAAGCTTTCTTT.

V is TRBV12-3 or TRBV12-4 and J is TRBJ2-5, with 8 bases aligning to TRBD1. CDR3 length: 13 amino acids. The V gene end was trimmed by 4 bases and the J gene end by 7 bases; junction bases not matched to a gene: 5. CDR3 sequence (DNA): TGTGCCAGCAGTTCCAGGGGGCAGCCGACCCAGTACTTC. This encodes CASSSRGQPTQYF.

The chain links TRBV4-1 to TRBJ2-1, with 8 positions matching TRBD2. CDR1 and CDR2 from the germline V gene are MGHRA and YSYEKL. The CDR3 totals 16 residues. Germline trimming cut 4 bases from V and 7 bases from J; bases unmatched to any gene: 12. The CDR3 protein is CASSPQGRGVGNEQFF. The CDR3 region has the DNA TGCGCCAGCAGCCCCCAAGGGCGGGGGGTCGGGAATGAGCAGTTCTTC.

The chain has TRBV7-9 and TRBJ1-3, with unresolved D. Germline values: CDR1 SEHNR, CDR2 FQNEAQ (reference sequence). V was clipped by 5 bases and J by 4 bases, with 9 bases between them. CDR3 size: 13 residues. The CDR3 DNA follows: TGTGCCAGCAGCCCCGAGCCCGGAAACACCATATATTTT. Translating it yields CASSPEPGNTIYF.

Points on this clone: This CDR3 is also generated by other DNA sequences in the sample. J is TRBJ2-3 and V is TRBV5-1; 8 bases fit TRBD2. J was trimmed by 3 bases and V by 3 bases; bases with no gene match: 3. From germline, CDR1 is SGHRS and CDR2 YFSETQ. The CDR3 totals 14 residues. Here the CDR3 reads CASSSGGPTDTQYF. As DNA, the CDR3 is TGCGCCAGCAGCTCGGGGGGGCCAACAGATACGCAGTATTTT.

The chain uses TRBV9 and TRBJ2-1, with D tentatively TRBD1 (5 bases). In germline, CDR1 is SGDLS, CDR2 YYNGEE. The CDR3 is made up of 13 amino acids. V lost 3 bases and J 8 bases, leaving 12 bases between the germline ends. CDR3 in DNA: TGTGCCAGCAGCGGGGCCCAGGGTTATGAGCAGTTCTTC. Translation gives CASSGAQGYEQFF.

The rearrangement links TRBV30 to TRBJ1-2, with 9 positions matching TRBD1. V was pared by 3 bases and J by 2 bases, with 7 bases of the junction left unmatched. There are 15 residues in the CDR3. Germline V gene data show CDR1 as GTSNPN and CDR2 as SVGIG (reference sequence). The CDR3 DNA is TGTGCCTGGAGACCGGACAGGGGTCAAAACTATGGCTACACCTTC. Its translation is CAWRPDRGQNYGYTF.